In this sample, the clone carrying this T cell receptor (beta chain) turned up a few times. Its antigen is unknown. At one of its ends the junction is not consistent with the germline gene, which may arise from a read error. This sample was taken from a study of post-analysis software for immune sequencing data. Study observations and caveats: Samples from one preparation batch, clustered by F measure, grouped strongly together. TRBV segments more frequent in patients than in controls numbered roughly 5 and included TRBV5-6, TRBV5-1 and TRBV20-1.

Included in the TCR beta cDNA libraries were unique molecular identifiers. It was from about 0.98 to 11 million T cells that some 470,000 cDNA molecules came. TCRdb called the PCR reads again in MiXCR, with one record for every CDR3 protein. The top ten hold approximately 0.55% of the sample, which has roughly 700,000 distinct CDR3 sequences, about 27% seen once. The CDR3 is 13 residues long. Looked up from germline, CDR1 is KGHDR and CDR2 is SFDVKD. The receptor's source is a girl between 5 and 17 years old with multiple sclerosis. Sequencing was done on a sample of blood. The V and J genes are TRBV24-1 and TRBJ1-2; 7 bases map to TRBD1. The CDR3 bases are TGTGCCACCGGTGATTCCACAGGGGCCGGCTACACCTTC. Encoded protein: CATGDSTGAGYTF.